Sequencing of this T cell receptor (beta chain) was carried out in a study of blood T cell repertoires in COVID-19. Assay used: immunoSEQ multiplex PCR; TCRdb lists only in-frame clones, some missing. This table has about 300,000 clones, around 86% appearing once. V lost 1 base and J lost 3; bases outside the gene matches: 9. Per germline, CDR1 SEHNR and CDR2 FQNEAQ (reference sequence). The CDR3 runs to 17 residues. The chain uses TRBV7-9 and TRBJ2-3; 8 bases are shared with TRBD2. Input material: peripheral blood. This receptor was taken from a man between 65 and 85 years old with acute or convalescent COVID-19. The CDR3 region has the DNA TGTGCCAGCAGCTTAGAGTCGGGGAGCGGGAGAACAGATACGCAGTATTTT. Translated: CASSLESGSGRTDTQYF.